The source of this T cell receptor beta chain is a study of Ad26.COV2.S vaccination and SARS-CoV-2 variants (dated by TCRdb to 2020 to 2022). Broadly, across the study: Vaccine-arm donors came from COV1001, a multicentre, randomized, double-blind, placebo-controlled phase I-IIa trial of Ad26.COV2.S in healthy adults. Dosing of Ad26.COV2.S was intramuscular, at either 5x10^10 or 1x10^11 viral particles, delivered as one shot or as two shots spaced 56 days apart. The specificity and breadth of SARS-CoV-2-reactive T cell receptors after Ad26.COV2.S vaccination were assessed by TCRbeta repertoire sequencing. The TCR-sequenced set comprised about 30 samples: some 20 Ad26.COV2.S vaccine recipients, 5 placebo recipients and 8 SARS-CoV-2 convalescent individuals. Trial participants were randomized into five groups of five: low-dose or high-dose Ad26.COV2.S given once or twice, or placebo on both occasions. Blinding of investigators to trial group allocation was maintained during experiments and outcome assessment.

V gives up 4 bases and J gives up 2 bases, and the segment between their germline ends measures 6 bases. From the cysteine up to the phenylalanine, the CDR3 has a length of 12 residues. Just the 36-base CDR3 DNA is kept, in frame starting at base 1. CDR1 and CDR2 are read off the germline V gene as MDHEN and SYDVKM. The sample's treatment or condition label is to be understood as: 15 to 20 received Ad26.COV2.S at low or high dose, single or two shots; roughly five received placebo; per-sample allocation not given. For vaccine and placebo recipients, repertoires were sequenced using samples collected on day 63 after the first injection. In Cohort 1b, fewer than 30 adults aged 18-55 years were enrolled at a single site in Boston, USA, between 29 July and 7 August 2020. As a vaccine, Ad26.COV2.S was a replication-incompetent adenovirus type 26 vector that expressed a prefusion-stabilized SARS-CoV-2 spike protein derived from the original Wuhan strain.

On this clone itself: What this receptor recognizes is not known. No base qualities exist here, and no much larger clone lies one base off it.

The immunoSEQ Assay was used to sequence TCRbeta CDR3 regions. After extraction, genomic DNA underwent amplification by bias-controlled multiplex PCR, followed by high-throughput sequencing. The original methods were these. To quantify the absolute abundance of every unique TCRbeta CDR3 region, sequences were collapsed and filtered. T cell fraction was estimated by normalization of TCRbeta template counts to usable DNA, with usable DNA being measured through amplification of reference genes present in all nucleated cells. Repertoire TCRs were annotated as SARS-CoV-2-specific when V gene, CDR3 amino acid sequence and J gene were exactly matched to a known reactive TCR set. MIRA supplied the reference SARS-CoV-2 TCR set, which was filtered for enrichment in COVID-19-positive ImmuneCODE repertoires so that public or cross-reactive TCRs were removed. Using the MIRA antigens, annotated TCRs were further analysed by specific ORF or by position within an ORF. Breadth was defined as the number of annotated unique rearrangements divided by the total number of unique productive rearrangements, and depth was defined as the summed frequency of the annotated unique rearrangements. Two-sided Wilcoxon rank-sum tests were applied when comparing TCR breadth between groups. The table comes from immuneACCESS by way of TCRdb, which keeps in-frame sequences with V and J called. Part of the clones is missing from these tables; in studies checked, under half for an unresolved V gene and the rest for unknown reasons. Clone size and V and J calls were adopted from that table, with D and trimming inferred from the DNA. This sample gives around 380,000 clones in total; 75% to 90% of them show up just once. The ten most abundant clones make up 3.5% of the sample.

Findings and caveats that apply to the study as a whole: Ad26.COV2.S recipients had higher spike-specific TCR breadth than placebo recipients (P = 0.0014). Substantial breadth of spike-specific CD8+ and CD4+ T cell responses was reported after vaccination. Comparing responses between vaccine doses or regimens was not something the study was powered to do. The authors noted that the TCR breadth and depth analyses may have underestimated total T cell responses. Vaccine and placebo recipients had comparable non-spike TCR breadth, which fits with the vaccine containing only spike.

This receptor was identified in a person between 18 and 65 years old who received the Ad26.COV2.S COVID-19 vaccine or a placebo. Sequencing was performed on peripheral blood, taken in a trial of Ad26.COV2.S vaccine versus placebo. Recombination linked TRBV28 to TRBJ2-7; no D segment can be confidently identified. The sequenced DNA is TGTGCCAGCAGTTCTCCCCCCTACGAGCAGTACTTC. It encodes CASSSPPYEQYF.